The clone carrying this T cell receptor beta chain was found many times. Its antigen is not known. Other DNA variants within this sample encode the same CDR3. The data were obtained in a study of metastatic and nonmetastatic thyroid tumors. The overall study: For malignant and benign thyroid patients, tumor or nodule tissue and blood were the sources whose repertoires were compared. General study findings and limits: Compared with benign nodules, malignant thyroid tumors were reported to have significantly higher TCR beta diversity in both blood and tumor.

Trimming shortened V by 0 bases and J by 2 bases, and 9 bases separated the two germline ends. The CDR3 contains 15 residues. CDR1 and CDR2 (germline): SGHRS, YFSETQ. Original processing notes: Using the CDR3 differences seen across clinicopathological groups, the authors built a distant-metastasis classifier for papillary thyroid cancer, which was meant to discriminate distant-metastatic patients. With MiXCR, TCRdb called clones anew from the PCR reads. V and J calls and clone size were set by TCRdb, not the authors. Of 15,000 or so clones detected, 20% to 30% appear once; the ten largest clones hold over 6%. Patients underwent thyroid surgery, and none had received any treatment before it.

Sequencing used tumor tissue. The gene calls are TRBV5-1 and TRBJ2-1; D unresolved. The source of this sequence is a female donor with papillary thyroid cancer or a benign thyroid nodule (not recorded which). Some clones in this sample may be carry-over from other donors' samples. Written as DNA, the CDR3 is TGCGCCAGCAGCTTGGCCGGCAGTACCTACAATGAGCAGTTCTTC. It specifies CASSLAGSTYNEQFF.